The clone carrying this T cell receptor beta chain showed up many times. No antigen is known for it. The data stem from a study of Graves' ophthalmopathy and Graves' hyperthyroidism. Whole-study results and caveats: Detected in blood as well were most expanded thyroid clonotypes with frequency above 0.001.

Hyperthyroidism counted as stable given no ophthalmopathy within 18 months of follow-up. From germline, CDR1 is SGHTA and CDR2 FQGNSA. The V end was cut by 0 bases, the J end by 1 base, with 13 bases between. This CDR3 is built from 17 residues. RNA transcripts were the source from which TCR beta CDR3 regions were amplified. First-round RT-PCR used HTBI primers; second-round multiplex PCR followed. TCRdb redid the calling of the multiplex PCR reads with MiXCR, one entry per CDR3 protein. The table shows more than 300,000 distinct CDR3 sequences, with 15% to 20% occurring only once. The chain links TRBV7-2 to TRBJ1-3; maybe TRBD1 (6 bases). The TCR was taken from an adult woman with stable Graves' hyperthyroidism. The specimen sequenced was peripheral blood. The chain's CDR3 is CASSLAVWQGSGNTIYF. The CDR3 DNA sequence: TGTGCCAGCAGCTTAGCGGTTTGGCAGGGGTCTGGAAACACCATATATTTT. Full variable domain (outside the CDR3, taken from reference TRBV7-2 and TRBJ1-3): GAGVSQSPSNKVTEKGKDVELRCDPISGHTALYWYRQSLGQGLEFLIYFQGNSAPDKSGLPSDRFSAERTGGSVSTLTIQRTQQEDSAVYLCASSLAVWQGSGNTIYFGEGSWLTVV.